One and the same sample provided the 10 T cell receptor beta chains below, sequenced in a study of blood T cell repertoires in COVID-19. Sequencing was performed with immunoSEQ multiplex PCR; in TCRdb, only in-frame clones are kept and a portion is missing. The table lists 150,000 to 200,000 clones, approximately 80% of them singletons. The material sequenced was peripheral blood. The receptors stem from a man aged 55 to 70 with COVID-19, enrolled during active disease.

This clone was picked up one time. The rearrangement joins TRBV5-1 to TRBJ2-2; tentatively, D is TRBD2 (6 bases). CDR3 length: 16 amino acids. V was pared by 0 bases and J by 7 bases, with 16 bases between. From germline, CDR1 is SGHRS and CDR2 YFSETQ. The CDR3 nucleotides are TGCGCCAGCAGCTTGGCTGGAGGGCTGATGAACGGGGAGCTGTTTTTT. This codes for CASSLAGGLMNGELFF.

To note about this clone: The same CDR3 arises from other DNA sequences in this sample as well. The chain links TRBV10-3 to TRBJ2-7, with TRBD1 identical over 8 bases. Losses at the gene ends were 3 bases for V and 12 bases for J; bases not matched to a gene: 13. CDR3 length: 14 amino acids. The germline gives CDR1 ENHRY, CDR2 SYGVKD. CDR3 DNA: TGTGCCATCAGTGACCCCCCCGGGACAGGAGGCCTGTACTTC. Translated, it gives CAISDPPGTGGLYF.

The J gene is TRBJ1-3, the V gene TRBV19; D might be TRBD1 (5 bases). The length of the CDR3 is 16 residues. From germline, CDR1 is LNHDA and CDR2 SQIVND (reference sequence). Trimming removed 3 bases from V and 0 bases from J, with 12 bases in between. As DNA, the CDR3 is TGTGCCAGTAGTATTGGGGCGCGGGGCTCTGGAAACACCATATATTTT. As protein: CASSIGARGSGNTIYF.

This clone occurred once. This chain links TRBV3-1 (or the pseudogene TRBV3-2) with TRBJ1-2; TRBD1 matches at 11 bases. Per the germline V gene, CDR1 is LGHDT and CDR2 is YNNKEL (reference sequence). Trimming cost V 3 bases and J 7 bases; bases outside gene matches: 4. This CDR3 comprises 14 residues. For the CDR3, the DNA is TGTGCCAGCAGCCAGGGACAGGGGGTACCTGGCTACACCTTC. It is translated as CASSQGQGVPGYTF.

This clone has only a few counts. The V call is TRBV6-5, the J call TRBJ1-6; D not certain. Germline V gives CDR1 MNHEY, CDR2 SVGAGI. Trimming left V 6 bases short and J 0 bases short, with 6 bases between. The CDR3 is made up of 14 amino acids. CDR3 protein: CASSEGSYNSPLHF. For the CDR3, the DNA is TGTGCCAGCAGCGAGGGCTCCTATAATTCACCCCTCCACTTT.

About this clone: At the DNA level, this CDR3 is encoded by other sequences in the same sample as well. CDR3 DNA sequence: TGTGCCAGCAGTTTGAGGGACACTGAAGCTTTCTTT. Translation: CASSLRDTEAFF. The chain is built from TRBV12-3 or TRBV12-4 and TRBJ1-1, with D hard to call. The CDR3 contains 12 residues. V shed 3 bases and J shed 3 bases, with 5 bases lying between them.

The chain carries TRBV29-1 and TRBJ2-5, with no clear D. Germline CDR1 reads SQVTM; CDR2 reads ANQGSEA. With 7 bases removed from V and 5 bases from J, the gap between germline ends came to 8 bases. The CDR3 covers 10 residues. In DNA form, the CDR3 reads TGCAGCGGAGATCGGGAGACCCAGTACTTC. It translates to CSGDRETQYF.

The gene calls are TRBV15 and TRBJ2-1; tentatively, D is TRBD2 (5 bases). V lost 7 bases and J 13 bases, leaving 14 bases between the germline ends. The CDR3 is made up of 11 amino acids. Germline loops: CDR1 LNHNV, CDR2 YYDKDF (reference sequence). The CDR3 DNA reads TGTGCCACCACCACGGTAGCGTGTCAGTTCTTC. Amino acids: CATTTVACQFF.

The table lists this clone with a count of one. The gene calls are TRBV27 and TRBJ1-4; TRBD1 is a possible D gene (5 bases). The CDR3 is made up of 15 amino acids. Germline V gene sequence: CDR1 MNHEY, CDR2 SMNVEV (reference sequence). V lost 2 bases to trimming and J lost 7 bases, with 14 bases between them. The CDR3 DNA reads TGTGCCAGCAGTTTAAAGCCGGGCGGGGGTGAAAAACTGTTTTTT. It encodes CASSLKPGGGEKLFF.

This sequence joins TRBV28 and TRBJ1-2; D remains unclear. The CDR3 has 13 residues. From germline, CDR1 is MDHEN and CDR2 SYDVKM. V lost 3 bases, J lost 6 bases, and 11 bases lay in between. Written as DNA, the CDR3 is TGTGCCAGCAGTTTCCGAGACGGAGATGGCTACACCTTC. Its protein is CASSFRDGDGYTF.